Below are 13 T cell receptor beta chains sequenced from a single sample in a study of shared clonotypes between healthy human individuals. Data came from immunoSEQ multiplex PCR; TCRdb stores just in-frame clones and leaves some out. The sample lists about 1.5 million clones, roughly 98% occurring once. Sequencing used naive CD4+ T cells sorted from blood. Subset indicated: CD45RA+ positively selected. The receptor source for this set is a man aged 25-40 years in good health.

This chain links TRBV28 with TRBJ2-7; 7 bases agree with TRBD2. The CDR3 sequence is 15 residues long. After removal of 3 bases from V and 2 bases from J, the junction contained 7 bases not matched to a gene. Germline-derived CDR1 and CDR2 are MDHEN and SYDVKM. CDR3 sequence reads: CASSLAGAQTYEQYF. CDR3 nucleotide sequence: TGTGCCAGCAGTTTGGCGGGAGCACAGACCTACGAGCAGTACTTC.

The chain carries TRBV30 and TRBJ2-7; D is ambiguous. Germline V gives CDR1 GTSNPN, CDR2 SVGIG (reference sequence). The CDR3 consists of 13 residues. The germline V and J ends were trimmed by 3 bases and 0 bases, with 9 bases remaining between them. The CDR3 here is CAWRYGSSYEQYF. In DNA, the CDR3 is TGTGCCTGGAGGTATGGAAGCTCCTACGAGCAGTACTTC.

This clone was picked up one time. The CDR3 sequence is CASSTWAGSLSYEQYF. The CDR3 DNA reads TGTGCCAGCAGTACCTGGGCAGGGAGCCTTTCCTACGAGCAGTACTTC. The chain carries TRBV27 and TRBJ2-7; D possibly matches TRBD1 or TRBD2 (5 bases each). The CDR3 consists of 16 residues. In germline, CDR1 is MNHEY, CDR2 SMNVEV (reference sequence). Deletions cut 5 bases from V and 1 base from J, with 18 bases between.

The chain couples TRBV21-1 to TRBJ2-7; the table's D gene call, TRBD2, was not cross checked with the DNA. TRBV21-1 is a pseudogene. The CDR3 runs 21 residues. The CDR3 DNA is TGTGCCAGCAGCAAAGGCCTGCCGACAGGTGAACCGGGACTAGCGGTTTACGAGCAGTACTTC. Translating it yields CASSKGLPTGEPGLAVYEQYF.

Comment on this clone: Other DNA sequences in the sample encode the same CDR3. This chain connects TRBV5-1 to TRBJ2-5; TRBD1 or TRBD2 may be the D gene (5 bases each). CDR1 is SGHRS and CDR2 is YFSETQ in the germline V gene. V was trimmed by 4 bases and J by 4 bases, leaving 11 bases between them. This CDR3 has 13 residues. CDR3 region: CASSPGPLETQYF. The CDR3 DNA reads TGCGCCAGCAGCCCGGGACCTCTAGAGACCCAGTACTTC.

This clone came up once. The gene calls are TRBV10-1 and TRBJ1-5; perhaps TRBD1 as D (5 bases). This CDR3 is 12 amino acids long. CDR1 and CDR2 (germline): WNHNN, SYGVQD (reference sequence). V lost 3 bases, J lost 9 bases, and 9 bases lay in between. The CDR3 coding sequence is TGCGCCAGCAGTGATAACAGGATGCCCCAGCATTTT. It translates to CASSDNRMPQHF.

The CDR3 DNA follows: TGTGCCAGCCGCGGGAGGGCCTTCACCGGGGAGCTGTTTTTT. Encoded protein: CASRGRAFTGELFF. The chain links TRBV2 to TRBJ2-2; 9 bases fit TRBD2. This CDR3 comprises 14 residues. The V segment lost 8 bases and the J segment 4 bases; nucleotides outside the gene matches: 5. Germline CDR1 SNHLY, CDR2 FYNNEI.

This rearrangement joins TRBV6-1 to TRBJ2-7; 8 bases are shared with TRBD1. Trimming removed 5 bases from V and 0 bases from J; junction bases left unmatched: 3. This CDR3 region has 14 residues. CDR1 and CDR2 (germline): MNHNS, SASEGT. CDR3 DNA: TGTGCCAGCAGTCAGGACAGGGTCTCCTACGAGCAGTACTTC. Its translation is CASSQDRVSYEQYF.

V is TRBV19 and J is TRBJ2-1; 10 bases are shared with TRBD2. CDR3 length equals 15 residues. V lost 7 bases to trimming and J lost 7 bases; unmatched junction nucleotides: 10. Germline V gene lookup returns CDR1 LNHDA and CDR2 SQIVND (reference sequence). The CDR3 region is CASTPLAGELNEQFF. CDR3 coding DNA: TGTGCCAGTACTCCCCTAGCGGGAGAGTTGAATGAGCAGTTCTTC.

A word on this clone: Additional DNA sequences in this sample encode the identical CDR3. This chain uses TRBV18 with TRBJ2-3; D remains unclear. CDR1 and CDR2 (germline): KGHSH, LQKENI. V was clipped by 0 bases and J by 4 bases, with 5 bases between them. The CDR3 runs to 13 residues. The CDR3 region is CASSPPSADTQYF. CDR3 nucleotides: TGTGCCAGCTCACCACCGTCGGCAGATACGCAGTATTTT.

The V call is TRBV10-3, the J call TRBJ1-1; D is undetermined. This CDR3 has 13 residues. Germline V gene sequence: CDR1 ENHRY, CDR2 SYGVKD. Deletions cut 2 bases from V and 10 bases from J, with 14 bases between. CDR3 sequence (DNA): TGTGCCATCAGTGAGCCGAATGGGTCGCGAGCTTTCTTT. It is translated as CAISEPNGSRAFF.

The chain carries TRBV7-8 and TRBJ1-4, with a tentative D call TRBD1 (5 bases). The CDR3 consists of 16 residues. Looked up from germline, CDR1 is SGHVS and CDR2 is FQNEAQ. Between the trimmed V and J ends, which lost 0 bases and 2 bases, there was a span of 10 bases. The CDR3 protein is CASSLAGAPTNEKLFF. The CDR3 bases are TGTGCCAGCAGCTTAGCAGGGGCCCCTACTAATGAAAAACTGTTTTTT.

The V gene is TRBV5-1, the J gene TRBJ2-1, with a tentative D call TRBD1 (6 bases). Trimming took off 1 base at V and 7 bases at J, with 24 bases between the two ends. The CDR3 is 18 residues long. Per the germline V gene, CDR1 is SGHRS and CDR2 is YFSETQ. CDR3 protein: CASSLSPRQDLPYNEQFF. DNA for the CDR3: TGCGCCAGCAGCTTGAGCCCCAGACAGGACCTCCCATATAATGAGCAGTTCTTC. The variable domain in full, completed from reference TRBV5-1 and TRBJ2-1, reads KAGVTQTPRYLIKTRGQQVTLSCSPISGHRSVSWYQQTPGQGLQFLFEYFSETQRNKGNFPGRFSGRQFSNSRSEMNVSTLELGDSALYLCASSLSPRQDLPYNEQFFGPGTRLTVL.